A single sample is the source of the 10 T cell receptor beta chains below, sequenced in a study of Graves' ophthalmopathy and Graves' hyperthyroidism. TCR beta CDR3 amplification used RNA transcripts. Second-round multiplex PCR came after first-round RT-PCR with HTBI primers. TCRdb re-called the multiplex PCR reads with MiXCR, one entry per CDR3 protein. The sample lists 200,000 to 250,000 distinct CDR3 sequences, roughly 21% seen once, with more than 35% in the top ten. Sequencing used peripheral blood. Receptor source: a woman aged 45 to 65 with Graves' ophthalmopathy.

This clonotype was seen ten or more times. The chain is built from TRBV7-8 and TRBJ1-2; D is ambiguous. Per germline, CDR1 SGHVS and CDR2 FQNEAQ. Trimming took 1 base from V and 3 from J, leaving 12 bases between them. The CDR3 has 15 residues. CDR3 residues: CASSLDREAYYGYTF. The CDR3 nucleotides are TGTGCCAGCAGCTTAGATAGGGAGGCCTACTATGGCTACACCTTC.

This clonotype was detected many times. This chain uses TRBV7-8 with TRBJ1-6; D is unresolved. The CDR3 length is 14 residues. Germline-derived CDR1 and CDR2 are SGHVS and FQNEAQ. With 2 bases removed from V and 5 bases from J, the gap between germline ends came to 7 bases. Here the CDR3 reads CASSLTADNSPLHF. DNA for the CDR3: TGTGCCAGCAGCTTAACCGCCGATAATTCACCCCTCCACTTT.

The gene calls are TRBV11-2 and TRBJ2-5, with 10 bases lining up with TRBD2. With V trimmed by 5 bases and J by 9 bases, 21 bases remained unmatched. In germline, CDR1 is SGHAT, CDR2 FQNNGV. This CDR3 has 18 amino acids. CDR3 bases: TGTGCCAGCAGCCGGGAGTGGCGACTAAGCGGGGGGGAAGGGGCCCAGTACTTC. It codes for CASSREWRLSGGEGAQYF.

This clonotype occurred once. It is likely a read error, because the conserved phenylalanine at the end of the CDR3 is missing. The chain uses TRBV6-1 and TRBJ1-2, with 7 bases fitting TRBD1. The CDR3 has 12 amino acids. Trimming cost V 10 bases and J 4 bases; bases outside gene matches: 6. Germline CDR1 MNHNS, CDR2 SASEGT. CDR3 protein: CAINRDSYGYTV. The CDR3 coding sequence is TGTGCCATTAATAGGGACAGCTATGGCTACACCGTC.

Turning to this clonotype: As the CDR3 is not closed by the conserved phenylalanine or tryptophan, this likely results from a read error. This chain links TRBV19 with TRBJ2-7, with 9 bases that match TRBD2. Germline V gene data show CDR1 as LNHDA and CDR2 as SQIVND (reference sequence). The V gene end was trimmed by 6 bases and the J gene end by 2 bases; junction bases not matched to a gene: 2. The length of the CDR3 is 13 residues. CDR3 sequence (DNA): TGTGCCAGTAGACTAGCGGGTGCCTACGAGCAGTACTAC. Translated: CASRLAGAYEQYY.

This clonotype was observed at least ten times. The genes are TRBV24-1 and TRBJ2-2, with 13 bases identical to TRBD2. CDR3 length: 15 amino acids. V dropped 9 bases and J dropped 5; count of bases not matched to a gene: 5. Germline CDR1 is KGHDR and CDR2 is SFDVKD. In nucleotides, the CDR3 is TGTGCCACCGGACAGGGACTAGCGGGAACCGGGGAGCTGTTTTTT. This sequence encodes CATGQGLAGTGELFF.

This clonotype showed up many times. This sequence joins TRBV6-5 and TRBJ2-7; 7 bases are shared with TRBD2. This CDR3 is built from 12 residues. Germline CDR1 MNHEY, CDR2 SVGAGI. V was clipped by 8 bases and J by 3 bases; unmatched bases: 4. The DNA for the CDR3 is TGTGCCAGCGGCAGGGACTACTACGAGCAGTACTTC. The encoded protein is CASGRDYYEQYF.

This clonotype was observed a few times. The chain uses TRBV29-1 and TRBJ1-2, with a tentative D call TRBD1 (5 bases). The germline CDR1 and CDR2 sequences are SQVTM and ANQGSEA. The CDR3 spans 12 residues. V shed 8 bases and J shed 2 bases, with 12 bases lying between them. For the CDR3, the DNA is TGCAGCACCCAAGAGGGGAACTATGGCTACACCTTC. Protein product: CSTQEGNYGYTF.

This clonotype was observed once. The chain joins TRBV24-1 to TRBJ2-7, with TRBD1 matching over 8 bases. This CDR3 comprises 14 residues. V trimming: 4 bases; J trimming: 3 bases; junction bases outside the gene matches: 4. The germline CDR1 and CDR2 sequences are KGHDR and SFDVKD. The chain's CDR3 is CATSDPGTGYEQYF. The CDR3 DNA is TGTGCCACCAGTGACCCCGGGACAGGCTACGAGCAGTACTTC.

This clonotype was detected many times. The V call is TRBV5-1, the J call TRBJ2-7; tentatively, D is TRBD1 (5 bases). The CDR3 totals 13 residues. V was trimmed by 3 bases and J by 3 bases, leaving 10 bases between them. CDR1 and CDR2 (germline): SGHRS, YFSETQ. This CDR3 reads CASSWNTGYEQYF. CDR3 in DNA: TGCGCCAGCAGCTGGAATACAGGCTACGAGCAGTACTTC.